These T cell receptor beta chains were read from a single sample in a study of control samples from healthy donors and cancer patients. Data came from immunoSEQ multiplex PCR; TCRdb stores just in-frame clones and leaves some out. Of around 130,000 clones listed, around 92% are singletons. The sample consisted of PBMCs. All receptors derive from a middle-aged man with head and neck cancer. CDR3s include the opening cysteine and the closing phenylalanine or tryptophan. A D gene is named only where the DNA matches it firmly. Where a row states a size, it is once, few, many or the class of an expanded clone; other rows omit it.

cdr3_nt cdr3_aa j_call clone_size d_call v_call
TGTGCCAGCAGCTTAGGGCTAGCGGGGTACAATGAGCAGTTCTTC CASSLGLAGYNEQFF TRBJ2-1 once TRBD2 TRBV7-9
TGTGCCAGCAGCCCCCCGGGACCCGCCGACAATGAGCAGTTCTTC CASSPPGPADNEQFF TRBJ2-1 - - TRBV7-9
TGTGCCAGCAGCCGACAGGGCAGGAGCTATGGCTACACCTTC CASSRQGRSYGYTF TRBJ1-2 - TRBD1 TRBV7-8
TGTGCCAGCAGCTTACTCCCCGGGCCCTACGAGCAGTACTTC CASSLLPGPYEQYF TRBJ2-7 - - TRBV7-3
TGTGCCAGCAGCTTAGGCCGAGGAGGGGCTGGAGATACGCAGTATTTT CASSLGRGGAGDTQYF TRBJ2-3 - - TRBV13
TGTGCCAGCAGCCAAGGCCCTCTAACTAGCTGGGGTGAGCAGTTCTTC CASSQGPLTSWGEQFF TRBJ2-1 once - TRBV14
TGTGCCAGCAGCTCCCAGGGGGCCCCTAACTATGGCTACACCTTC CASSSQGAPNYGYTF TRBJ1-2 - TRBD1 TRBV5-5
TGTGCCAGCAGTTTAGAAAGGGGGCCGCAGTATTTT CASSLERGPQYF TRBJ2-3 - TRBD1 TRBV28
TGTGCCAGCAGCCACTCTTGGGACGGAACCTACGAGCAGTACTTC CASSHSWDGTYEQYF TRBJ2-7 - - TRBV28
TGTGCTAGTGGTTTCTCTAGTGGTGAGCAGTTCTTC CASGFSSGEQFF TRBJ2-1 - - TRBV12-5
TGCGCCAGCAGCTTCACAGGGAACACCGGGGAGCTGTTTTTT CASSFTGNTGELFF TRBJ2-2 - - TRBV5-1
TGCGCCAGCAGCTCCCCGGGACAGCGGTTTAATACGCAGTATTTT CASSSPGQRFNTQYF TRBJ2-3 - TRBD1 TRBV5-1
TGTGCCAGTAGTTCCTGGCAGGGGAGCACAGATACGCAGTATTTT CASSSWQGSTDTQYF TRBJ2-3 few - TRBV19
TGTGCCAGCAGCTCCGGACAGCGGAATAGCACAGATACGCAGTATTTT CASSSGQRNSTDTQYF TRBJ2-3 - - TRBV11-3
TGTGCCAGCAGTGCCCGGACTAGCGGATCCTACAATGAGCAGTTCTTC CASSARTSGSYNEQFF TRBJ2-1 - TRBD2 TRBV6-1
TGTGCCAGCAGCTTCCGGGCCGGACAGGGGTGGAATGAGCAGTTCTTC CASSFRAGQGWNEQFF TRBJ2-1 once TRBD1 TRBV7-9
TGTGCCAGTAGTATGATAGGGGCCGAGCAGTACTTC CASSMIGAEQYF TRBJ2-7 - - TRBV19
TGTGCCAGCAGTGAGACAGGGAACACTGAAGCTTTCTTT CASSETGNTEAFF TRBJ1-1 - - TRBV2
TGCGCCAGCAGCTTGGATGTGGGGAGCTCCTACGAGCAGTACTTC CASSLDVGSSYEQYF TRBJ2-7 - - TRBV5-1
TGTGCCAGCAGCCAAGGCCTCCGAGCTTCCGGGGAGCTGTTTTTT CASSQGLRASGELFF TRBJ2-2 - - TRBV4-2
TGTGCCAGCAGCTTAAACACGGCGGGAGGGCTCACAGATACGCAGTATTTT CASSLNTAGGLTDTQYF TRBJ2-3 - TRBD2 TRBV7-9
TGTGCCAGCAGCTTGGGGGGGAAGGCAGATACGCAGTATTTT CASSLGGKADTQYF TRBJ2-3 - - TRBV5-6
TGCGCCAGCAGCTTCGGACTCTACAATGAGCAGTTCTTC CASSFGLYNEQFF TRBJ2-1 - - TRBV5-1
TGTGCCAGCTCAGGGGGTTCCTACGAGCAGTACTTC CASSGGSYEQYF TRBJ2-7 - - TRBV18
TGTGCCAGCAGCCGACAGGTGGGAGGGACCGGGGTATACGAGCAGTACTTC CASSRQVGGTGVYEQYF TRBJ2-7 few - TRBV6-6
TGTGCCAGCAGCCAACCAGGGGGAACTAATGAAAAACTGTTTTTT CASSQPGGTNEKLFF TRBJ1-4 - TRBD1 TRBV3-1/TRBV3-2
TGCGCCAGCAGTTCTGGGACTAGCGGGAGTCGTGTCGGGGAGCTGTTTTTT CASSSGTSGSRVGELFF TRBJ2-2 - TRBD2 TRBV10-1
TGTGCCAGCTCAACGGGGACCGGGACAGCGAACACTGAAGCTTTCTTT CASSTGTGTANTEAFF TRBJ1-1 - TRBD1 TRBV18
TGTGCCAGCAGCCAAGTTTCAGCCTCCTATGGCTACACCTTC CASSQVSASYGYTF TRBJ1-2 - - TRBV3-1/TRBV3-2
TGTGCCGGCAGACAGGGCTTGGGCTACAATGAGCAGTTCTTC CAGRQGLGYNEQFF TRBJ2-1 - TRBD1 TRBV10-3
TGTGCCAGCAGTTACTCACTAGCGGCGACCTACGAGCAGTACTTC CASSYSLAATYEQYF TRBJ2-7 - TRBD2 TRBV6-5
TGTGCCAGCAGCGCCCGGGGGTCAGGCCAAGAGACCCAGTACTTC CASSARGSGQETQYF TRBJ2-5 - - TRBV9
TGTGCCAGCAAGCGGGGACCCACCTACGAGCAGTACTTC CASKRGPTYEQYF TRBJ2-7 once TRBD2 TRBV2
TGTGCCAGCAGTTCCCCCGAGGGGACTGAAGCTTTCTTT CASSSPEGTEAFF TRBJ1-1 - - TRBV12-3/TRBV12-4
TGTGCCATCAGTGAGGACGGAGATGAGCAGTTCTTC CAISEDGDEQFF TRBJ2-1 - - TRBV10-3
TGTGCCAGCAGTGCAGGGAGAATGAACACTGAAGCTTTCTTT CASSAGRMNTEAFF TRBJ1-1 once - TRBV7-9
TGTGCCAGCATCCAGGACAGGGGCGGAGAGACCCAGTACTTC CASIQDRGGETQYF TRBJ2-5 - TRBD1 TRBV7-2
TGTGCCAGCAGTTTAACTAGCGGGAGCTCCTACGAGCAGTACTTC CASSLTSGSSYEQYF TRBJ2-7 - TRBD2 TRBV28
TGTGCCAGCAGCAACGCGGGGAGCAATCAGCCCCAGCATTTT CASSNAGSNQPQHF TRBJ1-5 - - TRBV7-2
TGTGCCAGCAGCTGGGGACTTACGGGTGAAAAACTGTTTTTT CASSWGLTGEKLFF TRBJ1-4 - - TRBV7-9
TGTGCCAGTAGTTACTCCGGGACTAGCGAGGGCAATGAGCAGTTCTTC CASSYSGTSEGNEQFF TRBJ2-1 - TRBD2 TRBV19
TGTGCCAGCAGCTTTGCCTACGAGCAGTACTTC CASSFAYEQYF TRBJ2-7 - - TRBV7-9
TGTGCCAGCAGTGACAGGGTTGGAAACACCATATATTTT CASSDRVGNTIYF TRBJ1-3 - TRBD1 TRBV12-3/TRBV12-4
TGCAGCGTTGGGGGACGCTGGACCCAAAGTGGCTACACCTTC CSVGGRWTQSGYTF TRBJ1-2 - - TRBV29-1
TGTGCCAGCAGCGGCGACAATGAGCAGTTCTTC CASSGDNEQFF TRBJ2-1 - - TRBV4-2
TGTGCCTGGAGTGGGATGGAGGACAGGGCCTCTTATGGCTACACCTTC CAWSGMEDRASYGYTF TRBJ1-2 - TRBD1 TRBV30
TGTGCCAGCAGCTTAGCAGCACGGACCTCAGATACGCAGTATTTT CASSLAARTSDTQYF TRBJ2-3 - - TRBV11-1
TGTGCCAGTAGTGGCCGGCAAGGATGGAACACTGAAGCTTTCTTT CASSGRQGWNTEAFF TRBJ1-1 - - TRBV19
TGTGCCAGCAGCCAAGGGGCAAACACTGAAGCTTTCTTT CASSQGANTEAFF TRBJ1-1 - - TRBV3-1/TRBV3-2
TGTGCCAGCAGTCAACATGCACAGGGGACTGGAAACACCATATATTTT CASSQHAQGTGNTIYF TRBJ1-3 - TRBD1 TRBV3-1/TRBV3-2
TGCAGCGTTCTAAAGGGACCAATTTCCACTGAAGCTTTCTTT CSVLKGPISTEAFF TRBJ1-1 - - TRBV29-1
TGTGCCAGCAGTTTATACCCCCCTCCAAATAATTCACCCCTCCACTTT CASSLYPPPNNSPLHF TRBJ1-6 few - TRBV27
TGCGCCAGCCGTGCAGGCGCGAACACCGGGGAGCTGTTTTTT CASRAGANTGELFF TRBJ2-2 - - TRBV10-1